A single sample is the source of the 19 T cell receptor beta chains below, sequenced in a study of CD8+CD57+ T cells in acquired aplastic anemia. The authors sequenced patients whose flow cytometry had shown CD8+CD57+ cell expansion. Both TCR beta VDJ combination and CDR3 sequence profiling were carried out. Genomic DNA was the template for this profiling. MiXCR, run by TCRdb on the reads, gives a single entry per CDR3 protein. Among about 250,000 distinct CDR3 sequences listed, about 44% were seen once. Specimen: sorted CD4+, CD8+, or CD8+CD57+ T cells (not recorded which) from PBMCs. These receptors were obtained from a human donor with aplastic anemia.

In its sample, this clonotype was seen many times. The chain has TRBV19 and TRBJ2-7, with D possibly matching TRBD1 (5 bases). The CDR3 extends over 15 amino acids. V gave up 5 bases and J gave up 3 bases, with 17 bases separating them. Germline loops: CDR1 LNHDA, CDR2 SQIVND (reference sequence). CDR3 residues: CASSLVAGLLYEQYF. In nucleotides, the CDR3 is TGTGCCAGTAGTCTAGTCGCAGGGCTCCTCTACGAGCAGTACTTC.

The chain recombines TRBV15 with TRBJ2-3, with 9 bases that match TRBD2. J lost 3 bases, V lost 3 bases, and 1 base had no gene match. The V gene's germline CDR1 is LNHNV and CDR2 YYDKDF (reference sequence). This CDR3 is built from 14 residues. Here the CDR3 reads CATSSSGGTDTQYF. The CDR3 DNA reads TGTGCCACCAGCAGTAGCGGGGGTACAGATACGCAGTATTTT. Together with reference TRBV15 and TRBJ2-3, the CDR3 gives the full variable domain: DAMVIQNPRYQVTQFGKPVTLSCSQTLNHNVMYWYQQKSSQAPKLLFHYYDKDFNNEADTPDNFQSRRPNTSFCFLDIRSPGLGDTAMYLCATSSSGGTDTQYFGPGTRLTVL.

This clonotype was observed a handful of times. The gene calls are TRBV6-1 and TRBJ1-4; 7 bases align to TRBD1. The germline V gene has CDR1 MNHNS and CDR2 SASEGT. The CDR3 has 15 residues. V shed 1 base and J 4 bases; nucleotides not matched to a gene: 3. CDR3 in DNA: TGTGCCAGCAGTGAAGGGACAGGAGGTAATGAAAAACTGTTTTTT. This gives the protein CASSEGTGGNEKLFF.

With respect to this clonotype: With a much larger clone just one base away, this may be a read error. The rearrangement joins TRBV4-1 to TRBJ2-7, with D perhaps matching TRBD1 or TRBD2 (5 bases each). Germline CDR1 is MGHRA and CDR2 is YSYEKL. The CDR3 has 14 amino acids. V shed 2 bases and J shed 6 bases, with 14 bases lying between them. The CDR3 region has the DNA TGCGCCAGCAGCCAACGACGGGGCGAAGGCGAGCAGTACTTC. Translation gives CASSQRRGEGEQYF.

This clonotype was counted many times. The J gene is TRBJ1-2, the V gene TRBV9; unclear D gene. This CDR3 comprises 15 residues. V gave up 0 bases and J gave up 1 base, with 10 bases separating them. Germline CDR1 reads SGDLS; CDR2 reads YYNGEE. The DNA for the CDR3 is TGTGCCAGCAGCGTAGATAGAAACGGTAACTATGGCTACACCTTC. Protein product: CASSVDRNGNYGYTF.

This clonotype was detected only once. The rearrangement links TRBV2 to TRBJ2-7, with TRBD1 as a possible D gene (5 bases). V lost 1 base and J 6 bases, leaving 16 bases between the germline ends. The CDR3 has 15 amino acids. CDR1 is SNHLY, CDR2 FYNNEI, per germline. CDR3 in amino acids: CASSEDPGQGSEQYF. CDR3 in DNA: TGTGCCAGCAGTGAAGATCCAGGGCAGGGATCCGAGCAGTACTTC. The whole variable domain, remainder taken from reference TRBV2 and TRBJ2-7, is EPEVTQTPSHQVTQMGQEVILRCVPISNHLYFYWYRQILGQKVEFLVSFYNNEISEKSEIFDDQFSVERPDGSNFTLKIRSTKLEDSAMYFCASSEDPGQGSEQYFGPGTRLTVT.

The chain uses TRBV19 and TRBJ2-7, with D perhaps TRBD2 (6 bases). V was shortened by 6 bases and J by 4 bases, with 16 bases between the two germline ends. Per the germline V gene, CDR1 is LNHDA and CDR2 is SQIVND (reference sequence). The CDR3 consists of 14 residues. The CDR3 sequence is CASRPRYGGYEQYF. Here the CDR3 DNA reads TGTGCCAGTAGGCCCCGGTACGGAGGGTACGAGCAGTACTTC.

The chain uses TRBV27 and TRBJ2-7; 7 positions match TRBD1. With 6 bases clipped from V and 3 bases from J, the junction kept 11 bases outside the gene matches. This CDR3 is built from 15 residues. Per germline, CDR1 MNHEY and CDR2 SMNVEV (reference sequence). CDR3 sequence (DNA): TGTGCCAGCAGCTCATTACAGGGGATTATCTACGAGCAGTACTTC. Its protein is CASSSLQGIIYEQYF.

V and J are TRBV20-1 and TRBJ2-5, with D unresolved. In germline, CDR1 is DFQATT, CDR2 SNEGSKA (reference sequence). The ends were cut back, 6 bases at V and 4 bases at J, with 9 bases in the middle. The CDR3 loop spans 11 amino acids. The CDR3 reads CSAETLETQYF. The CDR3 DNA is TGCAGTGCGGAGACTCTAGAGACCCAGTACTTC.

This clonotype was counted many times. The chain uses TRBV7-9 and TRBJ2-7; TRBD1 might be the D (5 bases). Germline V CDR1 and CDR2: SEHNR, FQNEAQ (reference sequence). The CDR3 consists of 13 residues. The germline V and J ends were trimmed by 2 bases and 3 bases, with 8 bases remaining between them. DNA for the CDR3: TGTGCCAGCAGCTTACAGGGTTACTACGAGCAGTACTTC. Its translation is CASSLQGYYEQYF. Complete variable domain (other parts from reference TRBV7-9 and TRBJ2-7): DTGVSQNPRHKITKRGQNVTFRCDPISEHNRLYWYRQTLGQGPEFLTYFQNEAQLEKSRLLSDRFSAERPKGSFSTLEIQRTEQGDSAMYLCASSLQGYYEQYFGPGTRLTVT.

This clonotype has at least ten counts. The chain uses TRBV12-3 or TRBV12-4 and TRBJ2-5; possible D gene TRBD1, 5 bases. The germline V and J ends were trimmed by 1 base and 0 bases, with 6 bases remaining between them. The CDR3 covers 14 residues. This CDR3 reads CASSLETDQETQYF. The DNA of the CDR3 is TGTGCCAGCAGTTTAGAGACAGACCAAGAGACCCAGTACTTC.

The chain is built from TRBV7-8 and TRBJ1-2, with 8 bases matching TRBD1. V lost 5 bases to trimming and J lost 12 bases; unmatched junction nucleotides: 20. There are 16 residues in the CDR3. Germline CDR1 reads SGHVS; CDR2 reads FQNEAQ. The CDR3 DNA sequence: TGTGCCAGCAGCCCCAGGACAGGGCTGGTACGCTCTGGAAACACCTTC. Translation: CASSPRTGLVRSGNTF.

The V and J genes are TRBV5-1 and TRBJ1-2; TRBD1 matches 7 bases. The CDR3 extends over 13 amino acids. Looked up from germline, CDR1 is SGHRS and CDR2 is YFSETQ. Trimming took 4 bases from V and 4 from J; bases not matched to a gene: 4. In DNA, the CDR3 is TGCGCCAGCAGCCAAGGGACAGTCTATGGCTACACCTTC. Residues: CASSQGTVYGYTF.

This clonotype showed up just a few times. This may stem from a read error, because a much larger clone lies one nucleotide away. This chain connects TRBV4-3 to TRBJ1-1; D is possibly TRBD1 (5 bases). V lost 0 bases to trimming and J lost 4 bases, with 12 bases between them. The V gene's germline CDR1 is LGHNA and CDR2 YSLEER. There are 15 residues in the CDR3. CDR3 protein: CASSQDGARGTEAFF. The CDR3 DNA is TGCGCCAGCAGCCAAGATGGGGCACGTGGCACTGAAGCTTTCTTT.

CDR3 in amino acids: CASSLNPQETQYF. CDR3 DNA: TGTGCCAGCAGCTTAAACCCCCAAGAGACCCAGTACTTC. The V and J genes are TRBV7-3 and TRBJ2-5; D uncertain. There are 13 residues in the CDR3. Deletions cut 1 base from V and 1 base from J, with 4 bases between. CDR1 SGHTA and CDR2 FQGTGA come from the germline V gene. The whole variable domain, filled in from reference TRBV7-3 and TRBJ2-5, reads GAGVSQTPSNKVTEKGKYVELRCDPISGHTALYWYRQSLGQGPEFLIYFQGTGAADDSGLPNDRFFAVRPEGSVSTLKIQRTERGDSAVYLCASSLNPQETQYFGPGTRLLVL.

This clonotype was counted at least ten times. The chain employs TRBV6-6 and TRBJ1-2, with 8 bases lining up with TRBD1. Germline-derived CDR1 and CDR2 are MNHNY and SVGAGI (reference sequence). V lost 7 bases to trimming and J lost 12 bases; unmatched junction nucleotides: 16. This CDR3 comprises 14 residues. The CDR3 region is CASKPTGEVKAHTF. In DNA form, the CDR3 reads TGTGCCAGCAAACCGACAGGGGAGGTAAAGGCCCACACCTTC.

This sequence joins TRBV29-1 and TRBJ1-1, with D possibly matching TRBD1 (6 bases). The CDR3 totals 15 residues. Trimming stripped 7 bases from V and 0 bases from J, with 18 bases between. Per germline, CDR1 SQVTM and CDR2 ANQGSEA. The CDR3, as DNA: TGCAGCGCGAGCAGGGGCGGAGGGATGAACACTGAAGCTTTCTTT. Translating it yields CSASRGGGMNTEAFF.

This clonotype appeared many times. This chain joins TRBV25-1 and TRBJ2-2; D not resolved. CDR3 length: 13 residues. V dropped 3 bases and J dropped 4 bases, with 6 bases sitting between them. In germline, CDR1 is MGHDK, CDR2 SYGVNS. In DNA, the CDR3 is TGTGCCAGCAGTGACGGTCCCACCGGGGAGCTGTTTTTT. Translated: CASSDGPTGELFF.

About this clonotype itself: At one boundary the junction diverges from the germline segment, which might be a read error. The chain is built from TRBV10-3 and TRBJ2-1, with TRBD1 identical over 8 bases. Germline-derived CDR1 and CDR2 are ENHRY and SYGVKD. The CDR3 is 15 residues long. The CDR3 bases are TGTGCCATCAGGGCTACCGGACAGGGATACAATGAGCAGCTCTTC. This translates into CAIRATGQGYNEQLF.